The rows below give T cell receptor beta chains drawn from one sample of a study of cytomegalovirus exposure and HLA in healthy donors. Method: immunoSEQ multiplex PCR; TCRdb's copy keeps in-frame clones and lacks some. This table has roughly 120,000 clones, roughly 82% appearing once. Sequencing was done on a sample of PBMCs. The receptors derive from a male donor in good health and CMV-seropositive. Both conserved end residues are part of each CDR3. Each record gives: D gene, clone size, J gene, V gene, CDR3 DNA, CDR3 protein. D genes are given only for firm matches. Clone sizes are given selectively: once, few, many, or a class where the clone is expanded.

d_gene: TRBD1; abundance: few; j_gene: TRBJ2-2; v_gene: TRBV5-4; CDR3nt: TGTGCCAGCAGGGGACAGGGTGATAACACCGGGGAGCTGTTTTTT; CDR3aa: CASRGQGDNTGELFF
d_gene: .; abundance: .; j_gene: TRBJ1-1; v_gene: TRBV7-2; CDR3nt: TGTGCCAGCAGCCCCCTGGGGACTTCTCGAGGGAACACTGAAGCTTTCTTT; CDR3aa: CASSPLGTSRGNTEAFF
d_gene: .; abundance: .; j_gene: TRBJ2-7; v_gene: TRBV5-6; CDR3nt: TGTGCCAGCAGCTTGGTGGGCGTCAACGAGCAGTACTTC; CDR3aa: CASSLVGVNEQYF
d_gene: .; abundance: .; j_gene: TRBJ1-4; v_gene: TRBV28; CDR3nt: TGTGCCAGCAGTTTGGGAGGCGGACTCAATGAAAAACTGTTTTTT; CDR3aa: CASSLGGGLNEKLFF
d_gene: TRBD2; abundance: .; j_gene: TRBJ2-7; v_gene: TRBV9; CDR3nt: TGTGCCAGCAGCGGCGGGGGTTCAGACGAGCAGTACTTC; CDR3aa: CASSGGGSDEQYF
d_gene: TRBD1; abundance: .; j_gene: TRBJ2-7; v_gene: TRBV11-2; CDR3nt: TGTGCCAGCAGCGTTAGGGGATCCGGACAGGGGAACATCTACGAGCAGTACTTC; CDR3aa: CASSVRGSGQGNIYEQYF
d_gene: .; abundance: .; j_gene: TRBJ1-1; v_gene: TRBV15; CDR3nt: TGTGCCACCAAAAGGGGGGGAACAGGGTTAAACACTGAAGCTTTCTTT; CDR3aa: CATKRGGTGLNTEAFF
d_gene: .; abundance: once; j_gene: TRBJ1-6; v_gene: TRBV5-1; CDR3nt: TGCGCCAGCAGCTTGGCCGATGGCAACAATTCACCCCTCCACTTT; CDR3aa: CASSLADGNNSPLHF
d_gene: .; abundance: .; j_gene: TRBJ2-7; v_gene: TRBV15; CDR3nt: TGTGCCACCAGTAGCAGGGGGGTCGAGCAGTACTTC; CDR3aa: CATSSRGVEQYF
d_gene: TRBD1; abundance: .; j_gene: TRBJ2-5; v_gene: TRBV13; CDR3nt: TGTGCCAGCAGCTTAGCCTCGACAGGGGGCGAGGAGACCCAGTACTTC; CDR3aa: CASSLASTGGEETQYF
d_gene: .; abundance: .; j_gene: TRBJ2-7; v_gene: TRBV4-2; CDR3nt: TGTGCCAGCAGCCAAGATAACTGGGGCGGCGAGCAGTACTTC; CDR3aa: CASSQDNWGGEQYF
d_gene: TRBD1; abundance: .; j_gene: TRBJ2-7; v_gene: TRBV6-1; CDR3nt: TGTGCCAGCAGCTCCGGGACAGGGATCTACGAGCAGTACTTC; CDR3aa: CASSSGTGIYEQYF
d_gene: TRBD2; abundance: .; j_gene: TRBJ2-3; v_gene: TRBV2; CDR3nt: TGTGCCAGCAGTGTATCCCCAGCGGGGGATACGCAGTATTTT; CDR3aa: CASSVSPAGDTQYF
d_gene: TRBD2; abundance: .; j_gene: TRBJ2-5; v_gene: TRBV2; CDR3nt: TGTGCCAGCAACGCGGGACTAGCGGGAGTAGAGACCCAGTACTTC; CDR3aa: CASNAGLAGVETQYF
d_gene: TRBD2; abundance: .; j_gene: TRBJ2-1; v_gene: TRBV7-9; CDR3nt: TGTGCCAGCAGCCAAGGGACGGGGACTAGCTATGAGCAGTTCTTC; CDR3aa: CASSQGTGTSYEQFF
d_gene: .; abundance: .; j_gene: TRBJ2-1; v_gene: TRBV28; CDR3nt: TGTGCCAGCAGTTCCTTAAGCGGAGGAACCTACAATGAGCAGTTCTTC; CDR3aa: CASSSLSGGTYNEQFF
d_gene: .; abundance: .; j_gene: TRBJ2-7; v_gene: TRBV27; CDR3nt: TGTGCCAGCAGTGCCCGACAGGTTTTATCACACGAGCAGTACTTC; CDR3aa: CASSARQVLSHEQYF
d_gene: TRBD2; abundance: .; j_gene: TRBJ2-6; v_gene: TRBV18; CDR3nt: TGTGCCAGCTCACCCCCCCTAGCGGGGATAGGTGGGGCCAACGTCCTGACTTTC; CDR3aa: CASSPPLAGIGGANVLTF
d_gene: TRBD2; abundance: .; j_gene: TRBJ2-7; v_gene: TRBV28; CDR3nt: TGTGCCAGCAGTTTTCCCGGACTAGCGCTAACCTACGAGCAGTACTTC; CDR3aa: CASSFPGLALTYEQYF
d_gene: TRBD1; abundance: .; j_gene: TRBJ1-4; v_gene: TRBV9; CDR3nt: TGTGCCAGCAGCACCCCCGGCGGGGAAGGGGGCGGTGAAAAACTGTTTTTT; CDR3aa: CASSTPGGEGGGEKLFF
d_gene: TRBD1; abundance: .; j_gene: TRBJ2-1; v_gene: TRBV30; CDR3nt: TGTGCCTCAACCCGGGACAGGGTATACAATGAGCAGTTCTTC; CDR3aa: CASTRDRVYNEQFF
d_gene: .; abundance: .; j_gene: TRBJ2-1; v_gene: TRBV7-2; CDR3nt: TGTGCCAGCAGCTTAGCACCTGAGACAGCCTACAATGAGCAGTTCTTC; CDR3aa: CASSLAPETAYNEQFF
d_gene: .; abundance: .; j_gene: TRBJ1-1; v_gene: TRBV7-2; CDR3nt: TGTGCCAGCAGCCTACGGGACACTGAAGCTTTCTTT; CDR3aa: CASSLRDTEAFF
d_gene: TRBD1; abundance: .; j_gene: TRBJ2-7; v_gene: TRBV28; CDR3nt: TGTGCCAGCAGTGGGGTCCGGGACAGGGCAAAAGATCAGTACTTC; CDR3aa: CASSGVRDRAKDQYF
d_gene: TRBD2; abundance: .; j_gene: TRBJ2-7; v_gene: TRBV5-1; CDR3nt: TGCGCCAGCAGCAGATCGGAGCGGGGGCTAGCGCAACCCTACGAGCAGTACTTC; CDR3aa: CASSRSERGLAQPYEQYF
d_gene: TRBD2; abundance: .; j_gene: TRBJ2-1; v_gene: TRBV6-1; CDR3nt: TGTGCCAGCAGTACTAGCGGAAGGTACAATGAGCAGTTCTTC; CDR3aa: CASSTSGRYNEQFF
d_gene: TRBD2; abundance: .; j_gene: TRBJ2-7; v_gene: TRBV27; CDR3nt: TGTGCCAGCAGACCTAGCGGGAGGGCTGCCCACGAGCAGTACTTC; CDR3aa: CASRPSGRAAHEQYF
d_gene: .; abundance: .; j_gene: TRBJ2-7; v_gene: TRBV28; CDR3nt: TGTGCCAGCAGTCCCCGGGGGGCTTACCACTACGAGCAGTACTTC; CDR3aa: CASSPRGAYHYEQYF
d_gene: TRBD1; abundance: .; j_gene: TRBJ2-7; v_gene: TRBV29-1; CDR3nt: TGCAGCGTTAGAGAACGGGACAGGGACTCCTACGAGCAGTACTTC; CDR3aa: CSVRERDRDSYEQYF
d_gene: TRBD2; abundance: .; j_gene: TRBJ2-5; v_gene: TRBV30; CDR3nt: TGTGCCTGGAGTCCCTTGACTAGCGGGTGGGAGACCCAGTACTTC; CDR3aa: CAWSPLTSGWETQYF
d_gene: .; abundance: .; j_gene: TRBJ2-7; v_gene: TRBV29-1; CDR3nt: TGCAGCGTTACATCGTCAGATTCCTTATCCTACGAGCAGTACTTC; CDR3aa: CSVTSSDSLSYEQYF
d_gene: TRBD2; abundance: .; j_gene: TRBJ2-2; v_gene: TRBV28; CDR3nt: TGTGCCAGCCTACCGGGACTACCCCTTGGCACCGGGGAGCTGTTTTTT; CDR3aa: CASLPGLPLGTGELFF
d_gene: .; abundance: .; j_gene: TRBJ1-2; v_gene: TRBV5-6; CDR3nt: TGTGCCAGCAGCTCACAGGGCTATGGCTACACCTTC; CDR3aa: CASSSQGYGYTF
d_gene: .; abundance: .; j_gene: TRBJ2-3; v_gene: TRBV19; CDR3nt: TGTGCCAGTAGTATTGGGGGCGGGACGCAGTATTTT; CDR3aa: CASSIGGGTQYF
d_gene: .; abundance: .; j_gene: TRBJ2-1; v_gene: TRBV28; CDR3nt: TGTGCCAGCAGCCAGACTGTCATCGTCTACAATGAGCAGTTCTTC; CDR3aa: CASSQTVIVYNEQFF
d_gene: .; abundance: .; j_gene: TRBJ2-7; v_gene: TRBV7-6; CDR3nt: TGTGCCAGCAGCTTAAGGGCAACAGGTCTTCCCTACGAGCAGTACTTC; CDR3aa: CASSLRATGLPYEQYF